The 17 T cell receptor beta chains below were found in one sample sequenced in a study of OX40 agonist ivuxolimab in advanced cancers. Clones were read by immunoSEQ multiplex PCR, and TCRdb kept only the in-frame ones, dropping some. The top ten clones hold less than 0.25% of a sample with about 78,000 clones, roughly 87% of them seen once. Sequences were derived from CD4+ or CD8+ T cells sorted from blood, sampled in a trial of the OX40 agonist ivuxolimab. The origin of the receptors is an adult with an advanced solid tumor such as melanoma, head and neck, liver or kidney cancer.

The genes are TRBV10-2 and TRBJ2-7; 7 bases fit TRBD1. CDR1 and CDR2 from the germline V gene are WSHSY and SAAADI. J lost 4 bases, V lost 8 bases, and 2 bases had no gene match. This CDR3 contains 11 residues. As DNA, the CDR3 is TGCGCCAGCTCACAGGGGTACGAGCAGTACTTC. Its translation is CASSQGYEQYF.

The chain employs TRBV5-1 and TRBJ1-5, with D possibly TRBD1 on 5 matching bases. Germline values: CDR1 SGHRS, CDR2 YFSETQ. The CDR3 covers 14 residues. V was cut by 0 bases and J by 3 bases, with 7 bases left in between. DNA for the CDR3: TGCGCCAGCAGCTTGGCAGGGAACAATCAGCCCCAGCATTTT. This sequence encodes CASSLAGNNQPQHF.

The V call is TRBV29-1, the J call TRBJ2-1; 11 nucleotides agree with TRBD2. The CDR3 length is 14 residues. The trim removed 6 bases at V and 3 bases at J, leaving 4 bases unmatched. The germline V gene has CDR1 SQVTM and CDR2 ANQGSEA. The CDR3 is CSVATSGVYNEQFF. The CDR3 coding sequence is TGCAGCGTCGCGACTAGCGGGGTCTACAATGAGCAGTTCTTC.

In this sample, this clone turned up once. The chain carries TRBV5-1 and TRBJ2-5, with 9 bases aligning to TRBD1. With 2 bases clipped from V and 11 bases from J, the junction kept 10 bases outside the gene matches. CDR3 length: 14 amino acids. Germline CDR1 is SGHRS and CDR2 is YFSETQ. The CDR3 coding sequence is TGCGCCAGCAGCTTACGGACAGGGGACGGAGAGCAGTACTTC. Translated, it gives CASSLRTGDGEQYF.

The chain couples TRBV2 to TRBJ2-7; TRBD2 might be the D (6 bases). Germline CDR1 is SNHLY and CDR2 is FYNNEI. The V and J ends lost 6 bases and 2 bases respectively, with 17 bases between them. The CDR3 spans 15 residues. CDR3 in DNA: TGTGCCAGCAGGGTTGGGGGGAGGCGGGCCTACGAGCAGTACTTC. Protein: CASRVGGRRAYEQYF.

The chain couples TRBV15 to TRBJ1-4; D unclear. Trimming shortened V by 8 bases and J by 3 bases, and 7 bases separated the two germline ends. Germline V lookup: CDR1 LNHNV, CDR2 YYDKDF (reference sequence). The CDR3 length is 12 residues. The CDR3 reads CATAQPNEKLFF. As DNA, the CDR3 is TGTGCCACCGCACAGCCTAATGAAAAACTGTTTTTT.

This clone appeared once. The chain uses TRBV7-2 and TRBJ2-5, with TRBD2 identical over 13 bases. Germline loops: CDR1 SGHTA, CDR2 FQGNSA. This CDR3 comprises 18 residues. Losses at the gene ends were 3 bases for V and 2 bases for J; bases not matched to a gene: 9. In nucleotides, the CDR3 is TGTGCCAGCAGCTTTATACTAGCGGGAGGGAGTGGGCAAGAGACCCAGTACTTC. This gives the protein CASSFILAGGSGQETQYF.

V gene TRBV6-1 combines with J gene TRBJ2-2; a possible D gene is TRBD1 (5 bases). The ends were cut back, 2 bases at V and 6 bases at J, with 10 bases in the middle. Germline lookup yields CDR1 MNHNS and CDR2 SASEGT. The CDR3 has 14 amino acids. DNA for the CDR3: TGTGCCAGCAGTGAACAGGGTTCAGCCGGGGAGCTGTTTTTT. This sequence encodes CASSEQGSAGELFF.

The J gene is TRBJ2-1, the V gene TRBV28, with 9 bases fitting TRBD1. The CDR3 is 16 amino acids. The V gene end was trimmed by 3 bases and the J gene end by 5 bases; junction bases not matched to a gene: 8. Per germline, CDR1 MDHEN and CDR2 SYDVKM. The DNA of the CDR3 is TGTGCCAGCAGTTTTCTGCTAACAGGGGGCCACAATGAGCAGTTCTTC. It yields the protein CASSFLLTGGHNEQFF.

This clone has just a few counts. The chain links TRBV11-2 to TRBJ2-1; no clear D. V dropped 3 bases and J dropped 6 bases, with 6 bases sitting between them. The CDR3 has 12 residues. Germline lookup yields CDR1 SGHAT and CDR2 FQNNGV. The CDR3 is CASSLIANEQFF. The CDR3, as DNA: TGTGCCAGCAGCTTGATTGCCAATGAGCAGTTCTTC.

Only one count was recorded for this clone. This sequence joins TRBV9 and TRBJ2-5; 14 positions agree with TRBD2. The germline gives CDR1 SGDLS, CDR2 YYNGEE. V shed 5 bases and J 5 bases; nucleotides not matched to a gene: 5. The CDR3 extends over 15 amino acids. CDR3 sequence: CASSETSGRVETQYF. Here the CDR3 DNA reads TGTGCCAGCAGTGAGACTAGCGGGAGGGTGGAGACCCAGTACTTC.

V and J are TRBV18 and TRBJ1-2; no clear D gene. Germline V gene data show CDR1 as KGHSH and CDR2 as LQKENI. This CDR3 has 13 residues. Deletions cut 0 bases from V and 7 bases from J, with 9 bases between. The CDR3 bases are TGTGCCAGCTCACCACCCGGGGATGGTGGCTACACCTTC. It yields the protein CASSPPGDGGYTF. Full variable domain (missing parts from reference TRBV18 and TRBJ1-2): NAGVMQNPRHLVRRRGQEARLRCSPMKGHSHVYWYRQLPEEGLKFMVYLQKENIIDESGMPKERFSAEFPKEGPSILRIQQVVRGDSAAYFCASSPPGDGGYTFGSGTRLTVV.

The chain joins TRBV7-3 to TRBJ2-2, with 8 nucleotides matching TRBD1. The trim removed 4 bases at V and 4 bases at J, leaving 8 bases unmatched. Per germline, CDR1 SGHTA and CDR2 FQGTGA. The CDR3 loop spans 16 amino acids. The CDR3 loop is CASSSKPGGSTGELFF. For the CDR3, the DNA is TGTGCCAGCAGCTCCAAGCCAGGGGGCTCCACCGGGGAGCTGTTTTTT.

The chain carries TRBV27 and TRBJ2-1; 9 bases are a match to TRBD2. The ends lost 7 bases at V and 1 base at J; junction bases unmatched: 8. CDR3 length: 16 residues. Germline loops: CDR1 MNHEY, CDR2 SMNVEV (reference sequence). CDR3 nucleotides: TGTGCCAGCACTCGATGGACTAGCGCATCCTACAATGAGCAGTTCTTC. Protein product: CASTRWTSASYNEQFF.

This clone was counted a few times. The chain couples TRBV28 to TRBJ2-3; 8 bases are a match to TRBD2. Looked up from germline, CDR1 is MDHEN and CDR2 is SYDVKM. The trim removed 6 bases at V and 2 bases at J, leaving 4 bases unmatched. This CDR3 comprises 14 residues. In DNA, the CDR3 is TGTGCCAGCAGGGTAGCGGGGCTCACAGATACGCAGTATTTT. Amino acid sequence: CASRVAGLTDTQYF. The full variable domain, its missing parts supplied by reference TRBV28 and TRBJ2-3, is DVKVTQSSRYLVKRTGEKVFLECVQDMDHENMFWYRQDPGLGLRLIYFSYDVKMKEKGDIPEGYSVSREKKERFSLILESASTNQTSMYLCASRVAGLTDTQYFGPGTRLTVL.

The chain employs TRBV5-6 and TRBJ1-2, with D possibly being TRBD1 (5 bases). The CDR3 is made up of 15 amino acids. Trimming took off 5 bases at V and 3 bases at J, with 17 bases between the two ends. Germline CDR1 and CDR2: SGHDT and YYEEEE. For the CDR3, the DNA is TGTGCCAGCAGTTTCCCCGGGACGGACCACTATGGCTACACCTTC. Amino acids: CASSFPGTDHYGYTF.

The chain combines TRBV6-6 with TRBJ2-7; D possibly matches TRBD1 or TRBD2 (5 bases each). The CDR3 extends over 14 amino acids. V lost 5 bases to trimming and J lost 0 bases, with 11 bases between them. CDR1 and CDR2 (germline): MNHNY, SVGAGI (reference sequence). DNA for the CDR3: TGTGCCAGCAGTACCGGGACGCTCTCCTACGAGCAGTACTTC. Protein sequence: CASSTGTLSYEQYF.